The clone carrying this T cell receptor beta chain was seen only a few times. Its specificity is unknown. The PCR ran on 60 Vbeta and 13 Jbeta primers. Sequencing was performed with immunoSEQ multiplex PCR; in TCRdb, only in-frame clones are kept and a portion is missing. This sample has 80,000 to 100,000 clones, with 70% to 80% found just once. This entry comes from a study of cytomegalovirus exposure and HLA in healthy donors. Notes on the study in general: In a later analysis, compared with equally common non-associated chains, HLA-associated beta chains were more expanded. Cytomegalovirus status was reportedly diagnosed by the classifier with high sensitivity and specificity.

This clonotype was sampled from a man younger than 45 in good health and CMV-seropositive. Sequenced: PBMCs.

CDR3 residues: CASSAQGVMPQETQYF. Written as DNA, the CDR3 is TGTGCCAGCAGCGCTCAGGGGGTAATGCCCCAAGAGACCCAGTACTTC. J is TRBJ2-5 and V is TRBV9; 7 bases are a match to TRBD1. This CDR3 spans 16 amino acids. Trimming cost V 3 bases and J 1 base; bases outside gene matches: 9. Per the germline V gene, CDR1 is SGDLS and CDR2 is YYNGEE.